There are a few counts of the clone carrying this TCR beta chain. As it was prepared, the TCRbeta library received unique molecular identifiers. TCRdb re-called the PCR reads with MiXCR, one entry per CDR3 protein. Of hundreds of thousands of distinct CDR3 sequences listed, approximately 14% were seen once; the top ten hold 0.65% to 0.9%. The CDR3 is 16 residues long. Germline V gives CDR1 SGHVS, CDR2 FQNEAQ. Trimming took 2 bases from V and 0 from J, leaving 14 bases between them. The sample originates from a study of T-cell reconstitution after alpha-beta-depleted transplantation in children. This chain joins TRBV7-8 and TRBJ2-7; D unresolved. This specimen was PBMCs, taken before TCRalphabeta/CD19-depleted stem cell transplant. This receptor was obtained from a girl aged 2 to 9 with congenital amegakaryocytic thrombocytopenia, due to receive a stem cell transplant. The CDR3 region is CASSLLSGASSYEQYF. The DNA for the CDR3 is TGTGCCAGCAGCTTATTATCAGGCGCCAGCTCCTACGAGCAGTACTTC.